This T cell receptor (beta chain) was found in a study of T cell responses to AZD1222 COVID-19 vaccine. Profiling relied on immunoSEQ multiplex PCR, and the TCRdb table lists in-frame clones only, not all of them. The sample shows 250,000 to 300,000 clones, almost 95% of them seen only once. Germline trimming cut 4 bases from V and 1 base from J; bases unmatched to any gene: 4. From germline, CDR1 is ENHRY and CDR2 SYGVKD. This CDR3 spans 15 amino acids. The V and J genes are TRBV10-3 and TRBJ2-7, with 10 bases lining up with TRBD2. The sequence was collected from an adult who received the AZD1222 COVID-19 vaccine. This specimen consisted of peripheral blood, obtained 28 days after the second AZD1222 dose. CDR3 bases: TGTGCCATCAGTGGGACTAGCGGACTTTCCTACGAGCAGTACTTC. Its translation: CAISGTSGLSYEQYF.